This T cell receptor (beta chain) was sequenced during a study of PD-L1 blockade in urothelial cancer (dated 2017 in TCRdb). Regarding the study in general: Therapy was started in the mid-2010s for all patients, and atezolizumab 1,200 mg was administered intravenously every 3 weeks. About 90% of the 29 patients were identified as males with urothelial cancer of bladder origin, and a prior smoking history was reported by 18 of 29 patients. Patients had an ECOG performance status of 0 or 1 and had received between 0 and 3 prior chemotherapy regimens. Blood samples were analyzed 3 weeks after the start of treatment (second dose) and 6 weeks after the start of treatment. A median of about 140,000 T cells and fewer than 85,000 unique TCRs was obtained from blood samples, and a median clonality of around 0.08 was observed. Somatic, immune and clinical correlates of response to PD-L1 blockade with atezolizumab in urothelial cancer were the focus of an exploratory multi-omic analysis. TCR sequencing covered pretreatment tumor samples and matched, serially collected peripheral blood taken before and after atezolizumab treatment. Durable clinical benefit was defined as progression-free survival longer than 6 months, and TCR features were also tested against progression-free and overall survival. In the same patients who had TCR sequencing, pretreatment tumors also underwent whole exome sequencing and RNA sequencing. Durable clinical benefit was achieved by nine patients and was not achieved by 20 patients. Pretreatment blood TCR-seq was available for twenty-nine patients, at least one posttreatment blood collection was obtained for 25 or so patients, and tumor TCR-seq was available for 25 or so patients.

The CDR3 numbers 14 residues from cysteine through phenylalanine. Just CDR3 DNA is preserved here, 42 bases in frame from base 1. Trimming takes 7 bases from V and 6 bases from J, and the germline ends sit 16 bases apart. Per the germline V gene, MNHNS is the CDR1 and SASEGT is the CDR2. Overall results and qualifications from the work: Because the sample size was small (n of about 29) and many exploratory analyses were performed, the results are intended to be hypothesis-generating. Improved progression-free and overall survival was found to be associated with pretreatment peripheral blood TCR clonality below the median. At 3 weeks after the start of treatment, tumor-associated TCR clones in peripheral blood had expanded more in patients with durable benefit (n of about 20, p = 0.022).

Each PCR received spiked-in synthetic TCR analog templates so that absolute template abundance could be estimated from read counts. TCRbeta CDR3 regions were amplified from genomic DNA with bias-controlled V and J gene primers using the immunoSEQ assay. Sequencing of rearranged TCRbeta segments was performed at approximately 20X coverage. The paper's processing steps were these. Clustering was used to correct sequencing errors, and CDR3s were annotated against IMGT so that V, D and J genes could be assigned. Only productive TCRbeta rearrangements were used in downstream analyses, excluding out-of-frame or stop-codon sequences. Clonality was calculated as one minus the Shannon entropy normalized by the log of the number of unique productive sequences. Fisher's exact test with Benjamini-Hochberg correction, using a cutoff of adjusted p below 0.01, was how clones that differed between time points or between blood and tumor were identified. The table was pulled from immuneACCESS by TCRdb, which kept in-frame rearrangements only. Such tables lose some clones; where checked, under half of the loss comes from unresolved V genes, and the rest has no known cause. V and J calls and clone size are copied from that table; D and trimming were computed from the DNA. The sample contains 20,000 to 25,000 clones, approximately 88% of them found a single time. Jointly, the top ten make up nearly 10% of the sample.

The cohort comprised nearly 30 patients with locally advanced or metastatic urothelial carcinoma treated at Memorial Sloan Kettering on a trial protocol. Peripheral blood mononuclear cells were collected pretreatment and during treatment, with between 1 and 8 total time points per patient. The Qiagen DNeasy Blood extraction kit was used to purify genomic DNA from total PBMCs and tumor samples. PBMCs were collected pretreatment and during treatment and were isolated and stored as previously described. For this clone: Which antigen it targets is not known. No per-base quality is available; no much larger clone lies one base away.

The sequence links TRBV6-1 to TRBJ2-1; a tentative D match to TRBD2 spans 6 bases. The source is a man between 65 and 85 years old with urothelial cancer. This specimen consisted of PBMCs, obtained around atezolizumab (anti-PD-L1) treatment. At the DNA level, the sequence is TGTGCCAGCACCCTTTCGGGACTCCTCAATGAGCAGTTCTTC. Its amino acids are CASTLSGLLNEQFF.